These T cell receptor beta chains were read from a single sample in a study of blood T cell repertoires in COVID-19. Some clones are missing from TCRdb's copy, which holds only in-frame ones; the method was immunoSEQ multiplex PCR. Of 150,000 to 200,000 clones listed, roughly 93% are singletons. Sequencing input: peripheral blood. The receptors were sampled from a man aged 18-30 years with acute or convalescent COVID-19. CDR3s include the opening cysteine and the closing phenylalanine or tryptophan. The order of the fields is D gene, J gene, V gene, clone size, CDR3 protein, CDR3 DNA. The D gene is left open where the match is weak. Clone size is shown for a subset of rows, as once, few, many or a class of expanded clone.

TRBD2,TRBJ2-1,TRBV19,-,CASSLLAGGPREQFF,TGTGCCAGTAGCTTACTAGCGGGGGGGCCTCGGGAGCAGTTCTTC
TRBD1,TRBJ1-3,TRBV5-6,-,CASSLPSGGQYSGNTIYF,TGTGCCAGCAGCTTGCCGTCAGGGGGACAATACTCTGGAAACACCATATATTTT
TRBD1,TRBJ2-7,TRBV5-1,-,CASSLGQGMYEQYF,TGCGCCAGCAGCTTGGGACAGGGTATGTACGAGCAGTACTTC
-,TRBJ2-5,TRBV7-9,-,CASSLASSKETQYF,TGTGCCAGCAGCTTAGCCAGTTCAAAAGAGACCCAGTACTTC
-,TRBJ2-7,TRBV21-1,-,CASSKGNECGLAFAPGEQYF,TGTGCCAGCAGCAAAGGAAATGAGTGCGGACTAGCGTTCGCGCCGGGAGAGCAGTACTTC
-,TRBJ1-4,TRBV21-1,-,CASSTRRKSEKLFF,TGTGCCAGCAGCACCCGGAGGAAGAGTGAAAAACTGTTTTTT
-,TRBJ2-5,TRBV7-9,-,CASSLSQGRETQYF,TGTGCCAGCAGCTTAAGCCAGGGGAGAGAGACCCAGTACTTC
TRBD1,TRBJ2-7,TRBV29-1,-,CSVEDEFGQGFDEQYF,TGCAGCGTTGAAGATGAGTTCGGACAGGGGTTCGACGAGCAGTACTTC
-,TRBJ2-1,TRBV7-2,few,CASSSLGRGGSYNEQFF,TGTGCCAGCAGCTCCCTGGGAAGGGGGGGGTCCTACAATGAGCAGTTCTTC
TRBD1,TRBJ1-4,TRBV7-9,-,CASSFGQVHSEEKLFF,TGTGCCAGCAGCTTCGGACAGGTCCACTCGGAGGAAAAGTTGTTTTTT
-,TRBJ2-3,TRBV27,-,CASASPGRGTDTQYF,TGTGCCAGCGCCTCACCGGGGAGGGGGACAGATACGCAGTATTTT
-,TRBJ1-3,TRBV6-5,-,CASSPGFSSGNTIYF,TGTGCCAGCAGTCCAGGGTTCAGCTCTGGAAACACCATATATTTT
-,TRBJ2-2,TRBV7-9,-,CASRPRTYGGEYGELFF,TGTGCCAGCAGGCCACGGACGTATGGGGGCGAATACGGGGAGCTGTTTTTT
-,TRBJ2-7,TRBV7-9,-,CASSLEGALISYEQYF,TGTGCCAGCAGCTTAGAAGGGGCCTTGATCTCCTACGAGCAGTACTTC
-,TRBJ2-7,TRBV7-9,once,CASSLDPGRDSYEQYF,TGTGCCAGCAGCTTAGACCCAGGGCGAGACTCCTACGAGCAGTACTTC
TRBD1,TRBJ1-1,TRBV6-6,few,CASSYSGTGPTEAFF,TGTGCCAGCAGTTACTCAGGGACAGGGCCAACTGAAGCTTTCTTT
-,TRBJ1-6,TRBV14,-,CASSQVDLGSRRTLHF,TGTGCCAGCAGTCAAGTCGATCTCGGGTCCCGCCGGACCCTCCACTTT
-,TRBJ2-3,TRBV25-1,-,CASSERGGEPDTQYF,TGTGCCAGCAGTGAAAGGGGCGGGGAACCAGATACGCAGTATTTT
TRBD1,TRBJ2-1,TRBV2,-,CASSPGLGQPKGDEQFF,TGTGCCAGCAGTCCCGGCCTGGGACAGCCAAAGGGCGATGAGCAGTTCTTC
TRBD2,TRBJ2-1,TRBV4-1,few,CASSQGSGRDEQFF,TGCGCCAGCAGCCAAGGAAGCGGGAGAGATGAGCAGTTCTTC
-,TRBJ2-5,TRBV5-1,-,CASSFQGEETQYF,TGCGCCAGCAGCTTCCAGGGTGAAGAGACCCAGTACTTC
TRBD1,TRBJ1-2,TRBV7-8,-,CASSPGTAIYGYTF,TGTGCCAGCAGCCCCGGGACAGCGATCTATGGCTACACCTTC
-,TRBJ2-7,TRBV19,-,CASRGSGTYEQYF,TGTGCCAGTAGGGGCAGTGGAACCTACGAGCAGTACTTC
-,TRBJ2-1,TRBV5-4,-,CASSLDSYNEQFF,TGTGCCAGCAGCTTGGATTCTTACAATGAGCAGTTCTTC
-,TRBJ2-3,TRBV21-1,-,CASSKETLAGGFRADTQYF,TGTGCCAGCAGCAAGGAGACACTAGCGGGAGGGTTTCGGGCAGATACGCAGTATTTT
-,TRBJ1-1,TRBV5-6,-,CATRRRVSNTEAFF,TGTGCCACCCGAAGGAGGGTATCGAACACTGAAGCTTTCTTT
-,TRBJ1-2,TRBV9,-,CASSFPDRPNYGYTF,TGTGCCAGCAGCTTCCCGGACAGACCTAACTATGGCTACACCTTC
-,TRBJ2-1,TRBV19,few,CASSSSGNEQFF,TGTGCCAGTAGCTCATCGGGGAATGAGCAGTTCTTC
-,TRBJ2-1,TRBV21-1,-,CASSKGGGSFTLSYNEQFF,TGTGCCAGCAGCAAGGGCGGGGGGTCGTTTACCCTCTCCTACAATGAGCAGTTCTTC
-,TRBJ1-4,TRBV5-6,-,CASSVTVGEKLFF,TGTGCCAGCAGCGTGACAGTGGGTGAAAAACTGTTTTTT
TRBD1,TRBJ1-2,TRBV2,-,CASSEEKGGLGYGYTF,TGTGCCAGCAGTGAGGAAAAAGGGGGCCTTGGCTATGGCTACACCTTC
TRBD1,TRBJ1-2,TRBV3-1/TRBV3-2,-,CASSQRQGNGYTF,TGTGCCAGCAGCCAGCGACAGGGAAATGGCTACACCTTC
-,TRBJ1-1,TRBV5-1,-,CASSLDRANTEAFF,TGCGCCAGCAGCTTGGACAGGGCGAACACTGAAGCTTTCTTT
TRBD2,TRBJ2-1,TRBV5-1,-,CASTIAGGLNVNEQFF,TGCGCCAGCACGATAGCGGGAGGGCTTAATGTCAATGAGCAGTTCTTC
-,TRBJ1-4,TRBV3-1/TRBV3-2,-,CASSRESFNEKLFF,TGTGCCAGCAGCCGTGAGAGCTTTAATGAAAAACTGTTTTTT
-,TRBJ2-2,TRBV12-3/TRBV12-4,few,CASSAGGSGELFF,TGTGCCAGCAGTGCCGGAGGGAGCGGGGAGCTGTTTTTT
TRBD1,TRBJ1-2,TRBV19,-,CASSRDRGNYGYTF,TGTGCCAGTAGTCGGGACAGGGGAAACTATGGCTACACCTTC
-,TRBJ1-1,TRBV6-1,-,CASSELRGTEAFF,TGTGCCAGCAGTGAGCTCAGGGGAACTGAAGCTTTCTTT
-,TRBJ2-5,TRBV2,-,CASNGLPEETQYF,TGTGCCAGCAATGGACTCCCCGAGGAGACCCAGTACTTC
-,TRBJ1-3,TRBV5-5,-,CASSWGVPGSIGNTIYF,TGTGCCAGCAGCTGGGGGGTCCCAGGGTCGATCGGAAACACCATATATTTT
-,TRBJ2-5,TRBV19,-,CASSIDAVAVETQYF,TGTGCCAGTAGTATAGATGCCGTAGCGGTGGAGACCCAGTACTTC
TRBD1,TRBJ1-2,TRBV6-4,-,CASSDPGQGSGYTF,TGTGCCAGCAGTGACCCAGGACAGGGGAGCGGCTACACCTTC
-,TRBJ2-7,TRBV6-5,-,CASQGFSYEQYF,TGTGCCAGCCAGGGGTTTTCCTACGAGCAGTACTTC
TRBD2,TRBJ2-1,TRBV7-8,-,CASSVRAAGDEQFF,TGTGCCAGCAGCGTCCGGGCGGCGGGGGATGAGCAGTTCTTC
-,TRBJ1-4,TRBV28,-,CASSPGGPGLSEKLFF,TGTGCCAGCAGTCCCGGGGGGCCGGGTTTGAGTGAAAAACTGTTTTTT
-,TRBJ1-2,TRBV4-1,once,CASSQDLNYGYTF,TGCGCCAGCAGCCAAGATCTTAACTATGGCTACACCTTC
-,TRBJ1-4,TRBV2,once,CASSVGGQANEKLFF,TGTGCCAGCAGTGTGGGAGGGCAGGCTAATGAAAAACTGTTTTTT
TRBD2,TRBJ2-7,TRBV27,-,CASRMGGPFPYEQYF,TGTGCCAGCAGGATGGGAGGGCCGTTTCCCTACGAGCAGTACTTC
TRBD1,TRBJ1-2,TRBV6-5,-,CASSTGGLYGYTF,TGTGCCAGCAGTACAGGGGGACTCTATGGCTACACCTTC
TRBD2,TRBJ2-1,TRBV4-2,-,CASSPGTSGVKGNEQFF,TGTGCCAGCAGCCCCGGGACTAGCGGGGTAAAGGGGAATGAGCAGTTCTTC
-,TRBJ2-2,TRBV6-4,-,CASSGHNTGELFF,TGTGCCAGCAGTGGACATAACACCGGGGAGCTGTTTTTT
TRBD1,TRBJ1-2,TRBV19,many,CASGNRGGYTF,TGTGCCAGTGGCAACAGGGGGGGCTACACCTTC
-,TRBJ2-5,TRBV5-6,-,CASSLDYLFPQETQYF,TGTGCCAGCAGCTTGGACTACCTATTCCCCCAAGAGACCCAGTACTTC